Listed below are T cell receptor beta chains from one sample, sequenced in a study of technical replicates of blood from a handful of donors. The method was immunoSEQ multiplex PCR; TCRdb's version includes in-frame clones alone and lacks a portion of them. Here the sample spans about 87,000 clones, approximately 95% being singletons. The material sequenced was T cells isolated from PBMCs. Every receptor here comes from a human donor in good health. The CDR3 runs from the conserved cysteine through the conserved F or W. The D gene is left open where the match is weak. Size is stated for part of the rows, as once, few or many counts, or as a class when the clone is expanded.

CDR3 DNA: TGTGCCAGCAGTTCACCTAGCGGGAGCTCCTACAATGAGCAGTTCTTC
CDR3 protein: CASSSPSGSSYNEQFF
clone size: .
V gene: TRBV28
D gene: TRBD2
J gene: TRBJ2-1

CDR3 DNA: TGTGCCAGCAGTGTCGACTCATATTCTTACAATGAGCAGTTCTTC
CDR3 protein: CASSVDSYSYNEQFF
clone size: .
V gene: TRBV25-1
D gene: .
J gene: TRBJ2-1

CDR3 DNA: TGTGCCAGCAGTGAACTAACTGGACTAGCGGGCTACGAGCAGTACTTC
CDR3 protein: CASSELTGLAGYEQYF
clone size: .
V gene: TRBV2
D gene: TRBD2
J gene: TRBJ2-7

CDR3 DNA: TGTGCCAGCAGCTTATCGGTCGTTACGGCTAGGCATTACAATGAGCAGTTCTTC
CDR3 protein: CASSLSVVTARHYNEQFF
clone size: .
V gene: TRBV11-3
D gene: .
J gene: TRBJ2-1

CDR3 DNA: TGTGCCAGCAGCCAAGATCAATCCGGGAGGACCGGGGAGCTGTTTTTT
CDR3 protein: CASSQDQSGRTGELFF
clone size: once
V gene: TRBV4-2
D gene: TRBD2
J gene: TRBJ2-2

CDR3 DNA: TGTGCCAGCAGCGAGGGAAACAGGGCGCGGCAGTACTTC
CDR3 protein: CASSEGNRARQYF
clone size: .
V gene: TRBV9
D gene: .
J gene: TRBJ2-7

CDR3 DNA: TGCGCCAGCAGCTTTGAACAGAGCTCCTACGAGCAGTACTTC
CDR3 protein: CASSFEQSSYEQYF
clone size: .
V gene: TRBV5-1
D gene: .
J gene: TRBJ2-7

CDR3 DNA: TGTGCCAGCAGTGCAGCGGGAGGCAATGAGCAGTTCTTC
CDR3 protein: CASSAAGGNEQFF
clone size: .
V gene: TRBV25-1
D gene: TRBD2
J gene: TRBJ2-1

CDR3 DNA: TGTGCCAGCAGTACTACCGGGACAGGATACTACGAGCAGTACTTC
CDR3 protein: CASSTTGTGYYEQYF
clone size: .
V gene: TRBV28
D gene: TRBD1
J gene: TRBJ2-7

CDR3 DNA: TGTGCCACCAGCAGTTCACAAGTTCAGCCCCAGCATTTT
CDR3 protein: CATSSSQVQPQHF
clone size: .
V gene: TRBV15
D gene: .
J gene: TRBJ1-5

CDR3 DNA: TGTGCCTGGAGTCCCCGTAACACCGGGGAGCTGTTTTTT
CDR3 protein: CAWSPRNTGELFF
clone size: .
V gene: TRBV30
D gene: .
J gene: TRBJ2-2

CDR3 DNA: TGTGCCACCAGCCTAGCGGGAGGCGACGAGCAGTACTTC
CDR3 protein: CATSLAGGDEQYF
clone size: .
V gene: TRBV15
D gene: TRBD2
J gene: TRBJ2-7

CDR3 DNA: TGTGCCAGCAGCGTCGGGACTTACACAGATACGCAGTATTTT
CDR3 protein: CASSVGTYTDTQYF
clone size: .
V gene: TRBV7-9
D gene: .
J gene: TRBJ2-3

CDR3 DNA: TGTGCCATCAGTATGACCGGGGATACTGAAGCTTTCTTT
CDR3 protein: CAISMTGDTEAFF
clone size: .
V gene: TRBV10-3
D gene: .
J gene: TRBJ1-1

CDR3 DNA: TGTGCCAGCACCCACTCCCGGGTCAATGAGCAGTTCTTC
CDR3 protein: CASTHSRVNEQFF
clone size: .
V gene: TRBV6-5
D gene: .
J gene: TRBJ2-1